This T cell receptor (beta chain) came from a study of shared clonotypes between healthy human individuals. With respect to this clone: This sample includes further DNA sequences coding for the same CDR3.

TCRdb's table, derived via immunoSEQ multiplex PCR, lists solely in-frame clones and lacks some. There are about 2.4 million clones in the sample; roughly 93% occur only once, and about 0.34% lies in the top ten. CDR1 and CDR2 (germline): SEHNR, FQNEAQ (reference sequence). There are 14 residues in the CDR3. V shed 1 base and J 4 bases; nucleotides not matched to a gene: 3. Healthy HIV-negative adults without recent acute infections or vaccinations served as donors. This clonotype originated in a young man in good health. Some clones in this sample may be carry-over from other donors' samples. Sequenced input: naive CD4+ T cells from PBMCs. Documented subset: CD45RA+ positively selected. The chain uses TRBV7-9 and TRBJ1-2; the match to TRBD1 covers 7 bases. The CDR3 region has the DNA TGTGCCAGCAGCTTAGGACAGGGATTCTATGGCTACACCTTC. Amino acid sequence: CASSLGQGFYGYTF.